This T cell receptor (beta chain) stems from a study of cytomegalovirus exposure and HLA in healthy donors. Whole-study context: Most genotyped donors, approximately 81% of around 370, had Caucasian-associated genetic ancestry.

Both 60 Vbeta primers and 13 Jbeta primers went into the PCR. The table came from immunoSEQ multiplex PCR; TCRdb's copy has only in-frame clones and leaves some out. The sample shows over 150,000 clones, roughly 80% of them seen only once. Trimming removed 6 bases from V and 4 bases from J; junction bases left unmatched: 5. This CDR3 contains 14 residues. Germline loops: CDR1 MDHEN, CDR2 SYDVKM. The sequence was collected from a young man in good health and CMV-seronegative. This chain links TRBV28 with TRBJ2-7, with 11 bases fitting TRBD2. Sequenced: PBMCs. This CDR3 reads CASRTSGMWYEQYF. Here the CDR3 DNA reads TGTGCCAGCAGGACTAGCGGGATGTGGTACGAGCAGTACTTC.